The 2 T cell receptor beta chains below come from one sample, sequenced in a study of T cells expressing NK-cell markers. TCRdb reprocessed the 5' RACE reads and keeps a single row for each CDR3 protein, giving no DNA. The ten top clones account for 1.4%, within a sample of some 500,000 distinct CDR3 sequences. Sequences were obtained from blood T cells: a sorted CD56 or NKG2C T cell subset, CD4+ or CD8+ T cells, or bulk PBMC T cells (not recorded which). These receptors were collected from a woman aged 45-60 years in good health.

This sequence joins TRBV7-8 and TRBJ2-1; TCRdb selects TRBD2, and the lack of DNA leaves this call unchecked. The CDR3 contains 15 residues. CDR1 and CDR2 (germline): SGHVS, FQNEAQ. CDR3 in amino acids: CASSSSGIPYNEQFF.

The CDR3 reads CSAEGGTGPNEKLFF. V usage is TRBV20-1 and J usage is TRBJ1-4; TCRdb's D call of TRBD1 is untestable without DNA. The CDR3 has 15 amino acids. The V gene's germline CDR1 is DFQATT and CDR2 SNEGSKA (reference sequence).